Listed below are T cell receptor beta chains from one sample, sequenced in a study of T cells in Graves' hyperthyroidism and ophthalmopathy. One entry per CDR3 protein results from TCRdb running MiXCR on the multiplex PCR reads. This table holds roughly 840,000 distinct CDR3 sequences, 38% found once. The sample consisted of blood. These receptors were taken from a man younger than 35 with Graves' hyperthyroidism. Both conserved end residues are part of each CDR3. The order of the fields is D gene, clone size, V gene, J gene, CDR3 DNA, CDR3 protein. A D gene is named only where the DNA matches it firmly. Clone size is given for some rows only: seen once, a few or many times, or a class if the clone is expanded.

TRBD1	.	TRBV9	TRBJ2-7	TGTGCCAGCAGCGTAGCTGTAGACAGGGTCTCCGAGCAGTACTTC	CASSVAVDRVSEQYF
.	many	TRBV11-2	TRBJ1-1	TGTGCCAGCAGCCACGGGACAAATGAAGCTTTCTTT	CASSHGTNEAFF
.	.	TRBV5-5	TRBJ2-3	TGTGCCAGCAGCTTGGGGGGCCTCACAGATACGCAGTATTTT	CASSLGGLTDTQYF
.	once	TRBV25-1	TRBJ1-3	TGTGCCAGCAGTTTAGTAGGGCAGTTCTCTGGAAACACCATATATTTT	CASSLVGQFSGNTIYF
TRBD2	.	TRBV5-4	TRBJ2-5	TGTGCCAGCAGCCCGGGACTAGCGGCTGTAGGGGAGGACTTC	CASSPGLAAVGEDF
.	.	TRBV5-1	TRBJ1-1	TGCGCCAGCAGGGATCCCTCTAACACTGAAGCTTTCTTT	CASRDPSNTEAFF
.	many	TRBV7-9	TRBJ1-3	TGTGCCAGCGACGACCCTGGACGTCCTGGAAACACCATATATTTT	CASDDPGRPGNTIYF
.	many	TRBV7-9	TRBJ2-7	TGTGCCAGCAGCACCGACACAAGCTACGAGCAGTACTTC	CASSTDTSYEQYF
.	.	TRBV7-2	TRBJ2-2	TGTGCCAGCAGCTCTCAAAGGCCCGGGGAGCTGTTTTTT	CASSSQRPGELFF
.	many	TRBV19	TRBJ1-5	TGTGCCAGTAGTCACCGATTCCCGACCCAGCATTTT	CASSHRFPTQHF
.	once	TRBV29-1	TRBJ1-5	TGCAGCGTTGTACCAGGGGATCAGCCCCAGCATTTT	CSVVPGDQPQHF
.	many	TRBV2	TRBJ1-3	TGTGCCACAGCTCAGGGGCCCTCTGGAAACACCATATATTTT	CATAQGPSGNTIYF
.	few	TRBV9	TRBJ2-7	TGTGCCAGCAGCCAAGATCGGGGACTGAACTACGAGCAGTACTTC	CASSQDRGLNYEQYF
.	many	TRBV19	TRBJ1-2	TGTGCCAGTAGCCAACGTGACTATGGCTACACCTTC	CASSQRDYGYTF
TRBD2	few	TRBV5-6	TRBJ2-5	TGTGCCAGCAGCTTATTGGGACTAGCTGAGGAGACCCAGTACTTC	CASSLLGLAEETQYF
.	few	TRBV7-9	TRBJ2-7	TGTGCCAGCAGCTTACAGCCGGGACCCTACGAGCAGTACTTC	CASSLQPGPYEQYF